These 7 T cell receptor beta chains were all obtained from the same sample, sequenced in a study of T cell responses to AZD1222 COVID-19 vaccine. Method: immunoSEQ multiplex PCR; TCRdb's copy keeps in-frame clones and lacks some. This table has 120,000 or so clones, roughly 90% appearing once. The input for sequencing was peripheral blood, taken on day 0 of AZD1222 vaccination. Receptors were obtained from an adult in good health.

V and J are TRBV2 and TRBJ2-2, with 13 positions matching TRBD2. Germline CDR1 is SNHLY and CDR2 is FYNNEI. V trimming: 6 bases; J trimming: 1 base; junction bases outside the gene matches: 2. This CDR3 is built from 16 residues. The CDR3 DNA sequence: TGTGCCAGCAGGGGGACTAGCGGGATGAACACCGGGGAGCTGTTTTTT. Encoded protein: CASRGTSGMNTGELFF.

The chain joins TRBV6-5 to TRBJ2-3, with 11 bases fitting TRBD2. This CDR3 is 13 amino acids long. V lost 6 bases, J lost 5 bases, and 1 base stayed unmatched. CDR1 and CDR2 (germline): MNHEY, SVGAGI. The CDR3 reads CASRLAGGDTQYF. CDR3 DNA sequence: TGTGCCAGCAGGCTAGCGGGAGGAGATACGCAGTATTTT.

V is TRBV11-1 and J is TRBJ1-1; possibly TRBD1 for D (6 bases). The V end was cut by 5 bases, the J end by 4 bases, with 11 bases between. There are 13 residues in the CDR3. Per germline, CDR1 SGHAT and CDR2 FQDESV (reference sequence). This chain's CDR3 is CASSPQGGTEAFF. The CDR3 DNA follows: TGTGCCAGCAGCCCTCAAGGGGGCACTGAAGCTTTCTTT.

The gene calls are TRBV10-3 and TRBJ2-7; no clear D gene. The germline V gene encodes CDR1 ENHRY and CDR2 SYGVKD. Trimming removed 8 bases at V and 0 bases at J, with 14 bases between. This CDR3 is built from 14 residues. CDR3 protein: CAIAPSPSSYEQYF. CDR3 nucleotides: TGTGCCATCGCGCCCAGCCCTAGCTCCTACGAGCAGTACTTC.

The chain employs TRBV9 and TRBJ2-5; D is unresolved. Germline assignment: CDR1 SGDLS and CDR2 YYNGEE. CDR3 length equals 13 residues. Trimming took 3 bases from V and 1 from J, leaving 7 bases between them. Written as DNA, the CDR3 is TGTGCCAGCAGCGGACGGATCCAAGAGACCCAGTACTTC. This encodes CASSGRIQETQYF.

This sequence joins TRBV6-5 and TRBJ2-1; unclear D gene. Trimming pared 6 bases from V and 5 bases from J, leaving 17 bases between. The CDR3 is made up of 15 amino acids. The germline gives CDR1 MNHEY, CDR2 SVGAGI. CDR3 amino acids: CASSPSWGSDNEQFF. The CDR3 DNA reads TGTGCCAGCAGCCCGTCCTGGGGTTCTGACAATGAGCAGTTCTTC.

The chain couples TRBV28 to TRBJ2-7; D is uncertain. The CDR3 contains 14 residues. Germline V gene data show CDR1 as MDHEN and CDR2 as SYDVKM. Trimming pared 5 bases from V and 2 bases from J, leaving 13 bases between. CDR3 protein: CASSLEGRAYEQYF. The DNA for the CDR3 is TGTGCCAGCAGTCTGGAAGGACGCGCCTACGAGCAGTACTTC.